Listed here is a single T cell receptor (beta chain). Its antigen is unknown. The data originate from a study of cytomegalovirus exposure and HLA in healthy donors. Study results and caveats: According to an earlier analysis, most TCR beta V segments yielded productive rearrangements about 90% or about 30% of the time. A later analysis linked about 17,000 TCR beta sequences to HLA alleles at 0.05 false discovery rate.

With 60 Vbeta and 13 Jbeta primers, the PCR was carried out. TCRdb's table, derived via immunoSEQ multiplex PCR, lists solely in-frame clones and lacks some. The sample includes roughly 120,000 clones, 80% of them seen just once. Germline lookup yields CDR1 SGHRS and CDR2 YFSETQ. J lost 3 bases, V lost 4 bases, and 4 bases had no gene match. There are 13 residues in the CDR3. Nominal health characterized the donors when sampled, though unrecorded immune exposures were likely. The sequence came from a male donor in good health and CMV-seronegative. The sequenced sample consisted of PBMCs. This chain links TRBV5-1 with TRBJ2-7; 7 bases fit TRBD1. CDR3 in DNA: TGCGCCAGCAGCATCCGGGACAGCTACGAGCAGTACTTC. Protein sequence: CASSIRDSYEQYF.